This TCR beta chain was retrieved from a study of shared clonotypes between healthy human individuals. General study findings and limits: Collection of samples was limited to blood; tissue repertoires likely differ.

In regard to this clone: Its target is not known. This CDR3 is also generated by other DNA sequences in the sample.

Each donor was a Caucasian adult residing in Nashville, Tennessee. Method: immunoSEQ multiplex PCR; TCRdb's copy keeps in-frame clones and lacks some. Of around 690,000 clones listed, 90% are singletons. V was clipped by 5 bases and J by 2 bases; unmatched bases: 5. This CDR3 has 15 amino acids. Per germline, CDR1 SEHNR and CDR2 FQNEAQ (reference sequence). The rearrangement uses TRBV7-9 and TRBJ2-1; 8 bases map to TRBD1. Material: memory CD8+ T cells from PBMCs. Described subset: CD45RO+ cells pooled with CCR7-negative TemRA cells. The origin of this receptor is a man younger than 35 in good health. Some clones in this sample may be carry-over from other donors' samples. CDR3 nucleotides: TGTGCCAGCAGCCCTCCGGGACAGGCCTACAATGAGCAGTTCTTC. Its translation is CASSPPGQAYNEQFF.